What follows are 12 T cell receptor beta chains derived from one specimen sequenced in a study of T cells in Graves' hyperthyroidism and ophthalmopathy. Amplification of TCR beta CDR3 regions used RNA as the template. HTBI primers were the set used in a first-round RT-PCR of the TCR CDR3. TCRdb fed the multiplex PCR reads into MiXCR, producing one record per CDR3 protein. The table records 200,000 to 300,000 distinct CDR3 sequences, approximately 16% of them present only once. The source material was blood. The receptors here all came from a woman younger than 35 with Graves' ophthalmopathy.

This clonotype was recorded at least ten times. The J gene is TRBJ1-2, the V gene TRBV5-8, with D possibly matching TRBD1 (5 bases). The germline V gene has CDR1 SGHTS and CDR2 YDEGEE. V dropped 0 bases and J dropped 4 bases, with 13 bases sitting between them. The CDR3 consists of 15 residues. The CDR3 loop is CASSLDFDSLYGYTF. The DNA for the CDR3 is TGTGCCAGCAGCTTGGATTTTGACAGCCTCTATGGCTACACCTTC.

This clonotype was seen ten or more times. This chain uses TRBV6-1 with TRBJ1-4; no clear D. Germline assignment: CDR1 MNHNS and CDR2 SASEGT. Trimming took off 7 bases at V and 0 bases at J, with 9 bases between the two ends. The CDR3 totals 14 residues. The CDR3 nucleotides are TGTGCCAGCAAGAGGACTGCAACTAATGAAAAACTGTTTTTT. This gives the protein CASKRTATNEKLFF.

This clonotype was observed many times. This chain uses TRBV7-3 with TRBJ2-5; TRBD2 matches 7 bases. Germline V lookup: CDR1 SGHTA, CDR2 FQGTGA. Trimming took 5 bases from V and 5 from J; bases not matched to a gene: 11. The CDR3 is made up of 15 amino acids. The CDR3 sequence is CASSPHRGVGETQYF. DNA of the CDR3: TGTGCCAGCAGCCCTCATCGGGGGGTCGGGGAGACCCAGTACTTC.

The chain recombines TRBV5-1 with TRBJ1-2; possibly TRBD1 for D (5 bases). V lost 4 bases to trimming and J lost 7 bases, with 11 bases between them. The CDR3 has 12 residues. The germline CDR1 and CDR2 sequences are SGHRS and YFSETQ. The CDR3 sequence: CASSPDSCGYTF. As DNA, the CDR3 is TGCGCCAGCAGCCCTGACAGCTGTGGCTACACCTTC.

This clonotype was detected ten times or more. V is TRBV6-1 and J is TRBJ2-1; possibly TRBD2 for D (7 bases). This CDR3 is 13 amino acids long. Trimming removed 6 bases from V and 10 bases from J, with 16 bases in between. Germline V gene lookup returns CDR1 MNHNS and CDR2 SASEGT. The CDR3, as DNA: TGTGCCAGCAGAACTCGGGGGGCTCAGGAGCAGTTCTTC. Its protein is CASRTRGAQEQFF.

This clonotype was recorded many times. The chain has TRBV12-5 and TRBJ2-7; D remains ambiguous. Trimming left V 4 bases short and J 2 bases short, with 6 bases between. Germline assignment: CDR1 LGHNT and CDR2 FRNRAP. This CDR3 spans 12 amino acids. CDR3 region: CASGSTPYEQYF. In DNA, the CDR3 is TGTGCTAGTGGTTCGACTCCCTACGAGCAGTACTTC. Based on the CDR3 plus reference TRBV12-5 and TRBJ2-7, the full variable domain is DARVTQTPRHKVTEMGQEVTMRCQPILGHNTVFWYRQTMMQGLELLAYFRNRAPLDDSGMPKDRFSAEMPDATLATLKIQPSEPRDSAVYFCASGSTPYEQYFGPGTRLTVT.

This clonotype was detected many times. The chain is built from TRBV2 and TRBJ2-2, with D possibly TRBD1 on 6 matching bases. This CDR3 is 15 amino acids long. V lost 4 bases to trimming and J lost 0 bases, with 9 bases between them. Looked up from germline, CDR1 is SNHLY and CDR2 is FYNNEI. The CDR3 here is CASSATGANTGELFF. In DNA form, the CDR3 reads TGTGCCAGCAGTGCGACAGGTGCGAACACCGGGGAGCTGTTTTTT. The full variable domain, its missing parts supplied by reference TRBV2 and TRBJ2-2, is EPEVTQTPSHQVTQMGQEVILRCVPISNHLYFYWYRQILGQKVEFLVSFYNNEISEKSEIFDDQFSVERPDGSNFTLKIRSTKLEDSAMYFCASSATGANTGELFFGEGSRLTVL.

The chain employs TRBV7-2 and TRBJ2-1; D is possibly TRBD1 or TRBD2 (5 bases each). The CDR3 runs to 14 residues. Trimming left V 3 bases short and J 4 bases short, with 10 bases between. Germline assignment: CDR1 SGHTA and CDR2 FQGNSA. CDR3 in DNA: TGTGCCAGCAGCTTGGGCAGGGAGTACAATGAGCAGTTCTTC. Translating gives CASSLGREYNEQFF.

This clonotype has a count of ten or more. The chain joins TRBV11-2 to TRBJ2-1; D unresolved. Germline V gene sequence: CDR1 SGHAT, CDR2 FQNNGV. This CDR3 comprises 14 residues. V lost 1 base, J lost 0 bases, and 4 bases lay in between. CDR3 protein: CASSLASSYNEQFF. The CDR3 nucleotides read TGTGCCAGCAGCTTAGCTAGCTCCTACAATGAGCAGTTCTTC. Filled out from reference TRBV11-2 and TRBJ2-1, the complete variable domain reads EAGVAQSPRYKIIEKRQSVAFWCNPISGHATLYWYQQILGQGPKLLIQFQNNGVVDDSQLPKDRFSAERLKGVDSTLKIQPAKLEDSAVYLCASSLASSYNEQFFGPGTRLTVL.

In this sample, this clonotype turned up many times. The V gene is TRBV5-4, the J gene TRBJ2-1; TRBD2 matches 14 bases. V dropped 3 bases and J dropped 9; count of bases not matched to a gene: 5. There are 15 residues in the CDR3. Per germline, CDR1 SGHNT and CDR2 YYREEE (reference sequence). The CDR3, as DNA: TGTGCCAGCAGCTCGACTAGCGGGGGGGCCAGTGAGCAGTTCTTC. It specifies CASSSTSGGASEQFF.

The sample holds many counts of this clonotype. CDR3 DNA sequence: TGCAGCGTTGTGGCAGAGTACCAAGAGACCCAGTACTTC. Its protein product is CSVVAEYQETQYF. The rearrangement uses TRBV29-1 and TRBJ2-5; D call uncertain. This CDR3 has 13 residues. Between the trimmed V and J ends, which lost 4 bases and 0 bases, there was a span of 9 bases. Germline V gene lookup returns CDR1 SQVTM and CDR2 ANQGSEA.

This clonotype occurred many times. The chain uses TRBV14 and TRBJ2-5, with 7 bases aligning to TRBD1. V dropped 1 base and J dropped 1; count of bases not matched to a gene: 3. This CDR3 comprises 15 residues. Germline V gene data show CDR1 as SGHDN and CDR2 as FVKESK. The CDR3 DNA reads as TGTGCCAGCAGCCAAGGACAGGGTGTCCAAGAGACCCAGTACTTC. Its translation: CASSQGQGVQETQYF.